The 7 T cell receptor beta chains in this list originate from one sample, sequenced in a study of cytomegalovirus exposure and HLA in healthy donors. Sequenced by immunoSEQ multiplex PCR; TCRdb stores in-frame clones only, minus some. The table shows about 360,000 clones, with around 86% occurring only once. The specimen sequenced was PBMCs. The receptors derive from a woman between 18 and 29 years old in good health and CMV-seronegative.

The chain couples TRBV10-1 to TRBJ1-1, with TRBD1 identical over 9 bases. The trim removed 4 bases at V and 4 bases at J, leaving 13 bases unmatched. Germline loops: CDR1 WNHNN, CDR2 SYGVQD (reference sequence). The CDR3 contains 17 residues. DNA for the CDR3: TGCGCCAGCAGTGGGCCGGGACAGGGAAGCGCCCCCACTGAAGCTTTCTTT. Its translation: CASSGPGQGSAPTEAFF.

This clone was recorded once. The chain joins TRBV6-6 to TRBJ2-7, with TRBD1 matching 9 bases. The CDR3 runs to 16 residues. CDR1 MNHNY and CDR2 SVGAGI come from the germline V gene (reference sequence). The ends lost 5 bases at V and 1 base at J; junction bases unmatched: 9. CDR3 loop: CASSLGTGRLSYEQYF. CDR3 nucleotides: TGTGCCAGCAGTCTAGGGACAGGGAGGCTATCCTACGAGCAGTACTTC.

This clone has only one observation. The V and J genes are TRBV7-6 and TRBJ2-6; D remains ambiguous. Per the germline V gene, CDR1 is SGHVS and CDR2 is FNYEAQ. This CDR3 contains 16 residues. Trimming left V 0 bases short and J 0 bases short, with 6 bases between. CDR3 DNA sequence: TGTGCCAGCAGCTTAGCGCGGAGCTCTGGGGCCAACGTCCTGACTTTC. Amino acid sequence: CASSLARSSGANVLTF.

The rearrangement joins TRBV19 to TRBJ1-2; TRBD1 matches 9 bases. CDR3 length equals 15 residues. From germline, CDR1 is LNHDA and CDR2 SQIVND (reference sequence). The V segment lost 6 bases and the J segment 3 bases; nucleotides outside the gene matches: 8. This chain's CDR3 is CASSVPGTGYYGYTF. The CDR3 nucleotides read TGTGCCAGTAGCGTACCCGGGACAGGGTACTATGGCTACACCTTC. The complete variable domain, with remaining parts taken from reference TRBV19 and TRBJ1-2, reads DGGITQSPKYLFRKEGQNVTLSCEQNLNHDAMYWYRQDPGQGLRLIYYSQIVNDFQKGDIAEGYSVSREKKESFPLTVTSAQKNPTAFYLCASSVPGTGYYGYTFGSGTRLTVV.

The chain is built from TRBV5-1 and TRBJ2-7, with 9 bases identical to TRBD1. The CDR3 runs 15 residues. Germline assignment: CDR1 SGHRS and CDR2 YFSETQ. V was pared by 2 bases and J by 9 bases, with 12 bases of the junction left unmatched. DNA of the CDR3: TGCGCCAGCAGCTTCCACCGGGACAGGGAGGGCGGGCAGTACTTC. Protein sequence: CASSFHRDREGGQYF.

The chain combines TRBV27 with TRBJ2-2, with D unresolved. CDR1 is MNHEY, CDR2 SMNVEV, per germline (reference sequence). The CDR3 runs to 12 residues. V was trimmed by 6 bases and J by 6 bases, leaving 8 bases between them. The CDR3 loop reads CASSGFPGELFF. In nucleotides, the CDR3 is TGTGCCAGCAGCGGGTTCCCCGGGGAGCTGTTTTTT.

The rearrangement joins TRBV19 to TRBJ2-7; 7 bases align to TRBD1. CDR3 size: 12 residues. Germline CDR1 and CDR2: LNHDA and SQIVND (reference sequence). The V segment lost 6 bases and the J segment 5 bases; nucleotides outside the gene matches: 4. The CDR3 DNA reads as TGTGCCAGTAGGGGACAGCTCGACGAGCAGTACTTC. Translation: CASRGQLDEQYF.